The T cell receptor beta chain under discussion was sequenced for a study of blood T cell repertoires in COVID-19. About the study: The origin of the acute and convalescent COVID-19 samples was the United States, Italy and Spain. From T cells, B-cell-depleted T cells, or PBMCs came the material, which was cDNA or gDNA.

Using immunoSEQ multiplex PCR, the repertoire was profiled, and TCRdb retains in-frame clones only, with some absent. The table shows approximately 59,000 clones, with roughly three quarters occurring only once. With V trimmed by 8 bases and J by 7 bases, 13 bases remained unmatched. Germline CDR1 reads LGHDT; CDR2 reads YNNKEL (reference sequence). The CDR3 totals 15 residues. The receptor was derived from a man aged 80 or over with acute or convalescent COVID-19. V usage is TRBV3-1 (or the pseudogene TRBV3-2) and J usage is TRBJ2-2, with 7 nucleotides matching TRBD1. Material for sequencing was peripheral blood. The CDR3 DNA is TGTGCCAGCGGCGGAACCGGGACAGCTTTCGGGGAGCTGTTTTTT. The encoded protein is CASGGTGTAFGELFF.